This T cell receptor (beta chain) was retrieved from a study of cytotoxic CD8 clonotypes in ibrutinib-treated CLL. CDR1 MGHRA and CDR2 YSYEKL come from the germline V gene. This CDR3 is built from 16 residues. After removal of 4 bases from V and 9 bases from J, the junction contained 15 bases not matched to a gene. Method: immunoSEQ multiplex PCR; TCRdb's copy keeps in-frame clones and lacks some. There are over 250,000 clones in the sample; 65% to 85% occur only once, and about 5.7% lies in the top ten. The J gene is TRBJ2-1, the V gene TRBV4-1; TRBD1 aligns across 7 bases. The TCR comes from a human donor with chronic lymphocytic leukemia. The source material was PBMCs, sampled at disease progression, from a patient treated with ibrutinib. CDR3 coding DNA: TGCGCCAGCAGCCTAAGGGTACAGGGGACCTTGAGTGAGCAGTTCTTC. It yields the protein CASSLRVQGTLSEQFF.